One T cell receptor (beta chain) is described in this entry. No antigen is known for it. CDR3 and TCR beta VDJ profiling relied on a genomic DNA template. In TCRdb, the reads were re-called with MiXCR into one record per CDR3 protein. Found here are about 140,000 distinct CDR3 sequences, 41% of them singletons; the top ten hold less than 8.5%. The CDR3 sequence is 14 residues long. V was cut by 7 bases and J by 0 bases, with 10 bases left in between. Germline CDR1 reads MNHEY; CDR2 reads SVGEGT. The data derive from a study of CD8+CD57+ T cells in acquired aplastic anemia. Across the study: Isolated CD4+ and CD8+ cells, once sorted, yielded DNA averaging roughly 3.2 ug. CD4+ cells from healthy donors averaged about 9.8 million reads. Study conclusions and caveats: Patients and controls shared approximately 30 CD8+ CDR3 sequences. Controls and patients did not differ significantly in CD8+ Simpson's diversity.

This chain joins TRBV6-2 or TRBV6-3 and TRBJ1-5; D is uncertain. The specimen sequenced was sorted CD4+, CD8+, or CD8+CD57+ T cells (not recorded which) from PBMCs. This clonotype was sampled from a human donor in good health, serving as a control. In nucleotides, the CDR3 is TGTGCCAGCATTAACCCGCCTAGCAATCAGCCCCAGCATTTT. Translation: CASINPPSNQPQHF.